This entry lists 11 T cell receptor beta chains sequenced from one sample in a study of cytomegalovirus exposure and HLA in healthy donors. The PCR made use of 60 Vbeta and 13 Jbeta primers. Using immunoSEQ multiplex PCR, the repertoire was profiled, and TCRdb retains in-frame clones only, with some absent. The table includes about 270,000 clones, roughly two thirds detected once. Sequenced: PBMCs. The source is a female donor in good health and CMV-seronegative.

The CDR3 DNA sequence: TGTGCCAGTAGTCTACCGGGACACAAAGTCTATGGCTACACCTTC. This gives the protein CASSLPGHKVYGYTF. The chain couples TRBV19 to TRBJ1-2, with D possibly being TRBD1 (6 bases). V was clipped by 5 bases and J by 4 bases, with 17 bases between them. CDR3 length equals 15 residues. CDR1 and CDR2 from the germline V gene are LNHDA and SQIVND (reference sequence).

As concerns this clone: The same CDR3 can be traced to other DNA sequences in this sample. The CDR3 here is CASSESRAGELFF. In nucleotides, the CDR3 is TGCGCCAGCAGTGAGTCGAGGGCCGGGGAGCTGTTTTTT. The chain joins TRBV10-1 to TRBJ2-2; maybe TRBD2 (5 bases). The V and J ends lost 0 bases and 6 bases respectively, with 5 bases between them. Germline lookup yields CDR1 WNHNN and CDR2 SYGVQD (reference sequence). The CDR3 runs 13 residues.

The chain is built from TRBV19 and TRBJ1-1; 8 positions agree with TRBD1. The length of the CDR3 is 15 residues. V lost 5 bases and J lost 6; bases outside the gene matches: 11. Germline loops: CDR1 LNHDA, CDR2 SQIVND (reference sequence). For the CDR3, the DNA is TGTGCCAGTAGTCCTCGGACAGGGTTTGGAGCTGAAGCTTTCTTT. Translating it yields CASSPRTGFGAEAFF.

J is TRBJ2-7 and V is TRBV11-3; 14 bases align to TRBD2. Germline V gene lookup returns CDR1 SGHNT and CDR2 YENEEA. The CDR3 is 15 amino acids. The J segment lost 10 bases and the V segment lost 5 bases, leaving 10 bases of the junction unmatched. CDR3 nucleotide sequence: TGTGCCAGCAGCCTCCTGGGACTAGCGGGAGACGTCCAGTACTTC. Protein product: CASSLLGLAGDVQYF.

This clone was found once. Here the CDR3 reads CASSLEGLDTQYF. The CDR3 nucleotides read TGTGCCAGCAGTTTAGAGGGTCTGGATACGCAGTATTTT. The chain combines TRBV28 with TRBJ2-3; D possibly corresponds to TRBD2 (5 bases). Germline V gene sequence: CDR1 MDHEN, CDR2 SYDVKM. This CDR3 contains 13 residues. Trimming removed 2 bases at V and 6 bases at J, with 9 bases between.

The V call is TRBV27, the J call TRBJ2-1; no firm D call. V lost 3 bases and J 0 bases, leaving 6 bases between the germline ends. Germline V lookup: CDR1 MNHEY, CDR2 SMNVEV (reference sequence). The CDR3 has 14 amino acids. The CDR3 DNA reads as TGTGCCAGCAGTTTTGCTAGCTCCTACAATGAGCAGTTCTTC. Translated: CASSFASSYNEQFF.

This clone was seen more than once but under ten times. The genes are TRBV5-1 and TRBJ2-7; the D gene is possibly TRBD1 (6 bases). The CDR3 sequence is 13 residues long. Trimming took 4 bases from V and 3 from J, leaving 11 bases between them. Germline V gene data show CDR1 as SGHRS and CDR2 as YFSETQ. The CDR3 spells CASSPGQYYEQYF. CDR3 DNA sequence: TGCGCCAGCAGCCCCGGACAGTACTACGAGCAGTACTTC.

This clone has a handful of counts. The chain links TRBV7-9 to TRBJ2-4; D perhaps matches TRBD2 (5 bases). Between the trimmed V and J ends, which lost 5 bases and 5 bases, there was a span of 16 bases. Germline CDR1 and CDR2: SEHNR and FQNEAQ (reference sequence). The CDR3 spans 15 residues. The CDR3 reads CASSRERAGQNIQYF. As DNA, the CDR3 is TGTGCCAGCAGCCGCGAACGGGCGGGTCAAAACATTCAGTACTTC.

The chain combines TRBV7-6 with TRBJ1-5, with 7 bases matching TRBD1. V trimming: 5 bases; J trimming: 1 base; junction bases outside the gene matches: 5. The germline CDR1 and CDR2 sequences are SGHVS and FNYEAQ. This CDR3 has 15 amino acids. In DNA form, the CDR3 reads TGTGCCAGCAGCCTGGAGACAGGGAGCAATCAGCCCCAGCATTTT. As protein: CASSLETGSNQPQHF.

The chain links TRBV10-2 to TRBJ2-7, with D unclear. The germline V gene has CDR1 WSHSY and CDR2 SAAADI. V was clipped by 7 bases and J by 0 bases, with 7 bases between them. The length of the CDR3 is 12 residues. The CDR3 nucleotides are TGCGCCAGCAAGCCCGGCTCCTACGAGCAGTACTTC. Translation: CASKPGSYEQYF.

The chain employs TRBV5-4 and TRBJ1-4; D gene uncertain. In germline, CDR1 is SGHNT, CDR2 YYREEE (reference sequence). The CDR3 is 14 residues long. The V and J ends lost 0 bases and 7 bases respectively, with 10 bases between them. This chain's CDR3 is CASSLVGAGEKLFF. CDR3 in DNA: TGTGCCAGCAGCTTGGTGGGAGCCGGTGAAAAACTGTTTTTT.